This TCR beta chain comes out of a study of T cells in Graves' hyperthyroidism and ophthalmopathy. Study observations and caveats: Most thyroid clonotypes with frequency above 0.001 were detected in blood.

RNA transcripts served as the template for amplifying TCR beta CDR3 regions. Researchers ran a first-round RT-PCR on the TCR CDR3 using the HTBI primer set. TCRdb independently ran MiXCR on the multiplex PCR reads; one entry per CDR3 protein. This table holds 600,000 to 750,000 distinct CDR3 sequences, roughly 17% found once. This clonotype was detected many times. What it binds is unknown. The sequenced material came from blood. This clonotype was obtained from a man aged 45-65 years with Graves' hyperthyroidism.

Written as DNA, the CDR3 is TGTGCCAGCAGCGATTCAGGACAGTTAGCTGAAAAACTGTTTTTT. This sequence encodes CASSDSGQLAEKLFF. The V and J genes are TRBV6-1 and TRBJ1-4; D is possibly TRBD1 (6 bases). Germline V CDR1 and CDR2: MNHNS, SASEGT. V was pared by 6 bases and J by 7 bases, with 18 bases between. The CDR3 runs to 15 residues.